The rows below give T cell receptor beta chains drawn from one sample of a study of T cells in Graves' hyperthyroidism and ophthalmopathy. TCRdb re-called the multiplex PCR reads with MiXCR, one entry per CDR3 protein. The sample has fewer than 650,000 distinct CDR3 sequences; 14% are singletons. Material for sequencing was blood. Receptors originate from a woman in her 40s with Graves' hyperthyroidism. CDR3s include the opening cysteine and the closing phenylalanine or tryptophan. Clone sizes are given selectively: once, few, many, or a class where the clone is expanded.

TRBJ2-7	TRBV3-1	.	CASSQDARAGRYF
TRBJ1-4	TRBV30	many	CAWSVDSGEKLFF
TRBJ2-7	TRBV7-9	few	CASTGDAYEQYF
TRBJ2-3	TRBV5-6	.	CASSSLASGDTDTQYF
TRBJ2-1	TRBV20-1	many	CSAKSAGGGNNEQFF
TRBJ2-7	TRBV9	few	CASSAMASGLPHEQYF
TRBJ2-3	TRBV14	few	CASSQGVSITDTQYF
TRBJ1-2	TRBV7-8	.	CASSSSRGQGKGYTF
TRBJ1-4	TRBV28	few	CASSPTGTANEKLFF
TRBJ2-6	TRBV20-1	.	CSARDSLSGANVLTF
TRBJ1-4	TRBV27	many	CASSLSRGRGREKLFF
TRBJ2-5	TRBV7-9	many	CASIRLAGGWETQYF
TRBJ2-5	TRBV20-1	few	CSARGPRDRFRETQYF
TRBJ2-1	TRBV12-3/TRBV12-4	many	CASTTRGLGSGEQFF
TRBJ2-5	TRBV18	many	CASSPGLAGVGETQYF
TRBJ2-1	TRBV28	many	CASKGLAGESYNEQFF
TRBJ2-7	TRBV12-5	many	CASGSRMGREQYF
TRBJ2-7	TRBV7-9	many	CASTATGGHEQYF
TRBJ2-3	TRBV5-1	many	CASSSSVSTDTQYF